The entry that follows covers one T cell receptor (beta chain) sequence. This entry comes from a study of T cell changes during pregnancy in multiple sclerosis. Generated by immunoSEQ multiplex PCR, the TCRdb table keeps only in-frame clones and is missing some. The sample includes about 40,000 clones, 80% to 95% of them seen just once. This CDR3 has 13 residues. The trim removed 7 bases at V and 8 bases at J, leaving 7 bases unmatched. Germline V gene sequence: CDR1 LNHDA, CDR2 SQIVND (reference sequence). The starting material was CD4+ T cells from peripheral blood mononuclear cells, obtained in the third trimester of pregnancy. The receptor was derived from a female donor with multiple sclerosis, enrolled in a pregnancy study. This sequence joins TRBV19 and TRBJ2-2; 7 bases agree with TRBD2. The CDR3 reads CASTGGGRGELFF. The CDR3 bases are TGTGCCAGTACGGGAGGCGGAAGAGGGGAGCTGTTTTTT.